A single sample gave rise to the 28 T cell receptor beta chains below, sequenced in a study of blood T cell repertoires in COVID-19. Libraries were prepared by immunoSEQ multiplex PCR; TCRdb keeps only in-frame clonotypes and omits some of them. The sample has 300,000 or so clones, around 90% seen once; the top ten hold roughly 1.1%. Material: PBMCs or T cells enriched from blood (not recorded which). The receptors derive from a woman in her twenties or thirties who had recovered from COVID-19.

The rearrangement uses TRBV5-1 and TRBJ2-1; 8 positions agree with TRBD2. The trim removed 4 bases at V and 2 bases at J, leaving 5 bases unmatched. The CDR3 contains 15 residues. Germline V CDR1 and CDR2: SGHRS, YFSETQ. CDR3 protein: CASSHRSGTYNEQFF. The CDR3 coding sequence is TGCGCCAGCAGCCATCGTAGCGGGACCTACAATGAGCAGTTCTTC.

The genes are TRBV7-8 and TRBJ1-2; tentative D call: TRBD1 (6 bases). V lost 1 base to trimming and J lost 4 bases, with 10 bases between them. The CDR3 has 14 residues. Germline CDR1 reads SGHVS; CDR2 reads FQNEAQ. CDR3 amino acids: CASSLEAQGYGYTF. DNA of the CDR3: TGTGCCAGCAGCTTAGAGGCACAGGGCTATGGCTACACCTTC.

As to this clone: The same CDR3 is also encoded by other DNA sequences in this sample. The chain combines TRBV18 with TRBJ2-5; the D is unclear. V was cut by 1 base and J by 2 bases, with 5 bases left in between. CDR3 length: 13 amino acids. Germline V gives CDR1 KGHSH, CDR2 LQKENI. CDR3 region: CASSPLAQETQYF. CDR3 DNA sequence: TGTGCCAGCTCACCACTGGCTCAAGAGACCCAGTACTTC.

The rearrangement joins TRBV10-3 to TRBJ1-5; D is unresolved. This CDR3 contains 15 residues. Trimming stripped 4 bases from V and 0 bases from J, with 10 bases between. Germline-derived CDR1 and CDR2 are ENHRY and SYGVKD. CDR3 nucleotide sequence: TGTGCCATCAGTGGAGGGAGTTATAGCAATCAGCCCCAGCATTTT. Translation gives CAISGGSYSNQPQHF.

The V call is TRBV29-1, the J call TRBJ1-3, with unresolved D. Trimming pared 4 bases from V and 3 bases from J, leaving 10 bases between. Germline CDR1 SQVTM, CDR2 ANQGSEA. The CDR3 is 13 amino acids. The CDR3 DNA is TGCAGCGTTGCGCGGGATAGTGGAAACACCATATATTTT. Its translation is CSVARDSGNTIYF.

The chain is built from TRBV28 and TRBJ1-5, with 9 bases matching TRBD1. The V and J ends lost 6 bases and 0 bases, in that order; junction bases with no gene match: 15. CDR1 and CDR2 (germline): MDHEN, SYDVKM. CDR3 size: 19 residues. CDR3 amino acids: CASSLQPGQGLYSNQPQHF. As DNA, the CDR3 is TGTGCCAGCAGCCTCCAACCGGGACAGGGCCTTTATAGCAATCAGCCCCAGCATTTT.

This clone has only a few counts. This chain uses TRBV28 with TRBJ2-1, with a possible D match to TRBD1 (5 bases). CDR1 and CDR2 (germline): MDHEN, SYDVKM. Between the trimmed V and J ends, which lost 7 bases and 7 bases, there was a span of 14 bases. The CDR3 extends over 13 amino acids. CDR3 bases: TGTGCCAGCACCCTGTCAGGGCCTAATGAGCAGTTCTTC. Translated: CASTLSGPNEQFF.

The table lists this clone with a few counts. The V gene is TRBV29-1, the J gene TRBJ2-3; TRBD1 might be the D (6 bases). Germline V gives CDR1 SQVTM, CDR2 ANQGSEA. With 5 bases removed from V and 6 bases from J, the gap between germline ends came to 9 bases. This CDR3 has 11 residues. CDR3 nucleotide sequence: TGCAGCGTTCCAAGGGGGGATACGCAGTATTTT. Its protein product is CSVPRGDTQYF.

This chain links TRBV7-2 with TRBJ2-3; D is ambiguous. CDR1 is SGHTA, CDR2 FQGNSA, per germline. The V gene lost 0 bases and the J gene lost 2 bases, with 12 bases spanning the gap. The CDR3 contains 16 residues. The CDR3 region is CASSLASPTHTDTQYF. The DNA of the CDR3 is TGTGCCAGCAGCTTAGCGAGTCCAACTCACACAGATACGCAGTATTTT.

The rearrangement joins TRBV27 to TRBJ2-7; 8 positions match TRBD1. The CDR3 has 15 residues. V was pared by 3 bases and J by 3 bases, with 7 bases of the junction left unmatched. Germline V CDR1 and CDR2: MNHEY, SMNVEV (reference sequence). The CDR3 sequence is CASSFRGTGDYEQYF. The CDR3 region has the DNA TGTGCCAGCAGTTTTCGGGGGACAGGCGACTACGAGCAGTACTTC.

V gene TRBV29-1 combines with J gene TRBJ1-1; 7 positions agree with TRBD1. The CDR3 consists of 13 residues. Germline V gives CDR1 SQVTM, CDR2 ANQGSEA. Trimming at V came to 8 bases and at J to 1 base, leaving 7 bases not matched to a gene. The CDR3 region is CSSDRATNTEAFF. CDR3 sequence (DNA): TGCAGCTCTGACAGGGCTACGAACACTGAAGCTTTCTTT.

V and J are TRBV18 and TRBJ2-7; 8 nucleotides line up with TRBD2. CDR1 and CDR2 (germline): KGHSH, LQKENI. The CDR3 is 13 residues long. V lost 0 bases to trimming and J lost 7 bases; unmatched junction nucleotides: 2. CDR3 nucleotides: TGTGCCAGCTCACCACCGTCTAGCGGGGAGCAGTACTTC. It is translated as CASSPPSSGEQYF.

The gene calls are TRBV7-2 and TRBJ2-2, with a tentative D call TRBD2 (6 bases). The germline V gene has CDR1 SGHTA and CDR2 FQGNSA. The CDR3 runs to 14 residues. With 4 bases removed from V and 5 bases from J, the gap between germline ends came to 11 bases. Here the CDR3 reads CASSWTTRTGELFF. The CDR3, as DNA: TGTGCCAGCAGCTGGACTACACGTACCGGGGAGCTGTTTTTT. The variable domain in full, with the rest retrieved from reference TRBV7-2 and TRBJ2-2, is GAGVSQSPSNKVTEKGKDVELRCDPISGHTALYWYRQSLGQGLEFLIYFQGNSAPDKSGLPSDRFSAERTGGSVSTLTIQRTQQEDSAVYLCASSWTTRTGELFFGEGSRLTVL.

The V call is TRBV18, the J call TRBJ2-7, with 9 bases lining up with TRBD2. The ends lost 1 base at V and 3 bases at J; junction bases unmatched: 1. CDR3 length: 14 residues. The V gene's germline CDR1 is KGHSH and CDR2 LQKENI. The CDR3 DNA follows: TGTGCCAGCTCACCACAGACTAGCGGCTACGAGCAGTACTTC. This translates into CASSPQTSGYEQYF.

The table lists this clone with a count of one. The same CDR3 can be traced to other DNA sequences in this sample. The CDR3 here is CASRTAGNTIYF. The DNA for the CDR3 is TGTGCCAGCAGAACAGCTGGAAACACCATATATTTT. The chain uses TRBV28 and TRBJ1-3; D remains ambiguous. This CDR3 has 12 residues. The germline V gene has CDR1 MDHEN and CDR2 SYDVKM. V lost 6 bases and J lost 2, with 5 bases in between.

This clone was found once. The chain has TRBV6-2 or TRBV6-3 and TRBJ1-5, with D maybe TRBD1 (6 bases). Germline values: CDR1 MNHEY, CDR2 SVGEGT. This CDR3 is built from 14 residues. V was clipped by 5 bases and J by 4 bases, with 12 bases between them. The CDR3 reads CASSPWTDNQPQHF. The DNA for the CDR3 is TGTGCCAGCAGTCCATGGACAGATAATCAGCCCCAGCATTTT.

The rearrangement links TRBV3-1 (or the pseudogene TRBV3-2) to TRBJ2-2, with a tentative D call TRBD1 (5 bases). The CDR3 extends over 14 amino acids. V was shortened by 3 bases and J by 1 base, with 6 bases between the two germline ends. Germline V gene lookup returns CDR1 LGHDT and CDR2 YNNKEL (reference sequence). CDR3 protein: CASSQDKNTGELFF. The CDR3 DNA reads as TGTGCCAGCAGCCAGGACAAGAACACCGGGGAGCTGTTTTTT.

V gene TRBV7-3 combines with J gene TRBJ2-1; 7 nucleotides line up with TRBD2. V was pared by 4 bases and J by 4 bases, with 10 bases of the junction left unmatched. The CDR3 extends over 16 amino acids. Germline-derived CDR1 and CDR2 are SGHTA and FQGTGA. CDR3: CASSSDLSGLYNEQFF. CDR3 sequence (DNA): TGTGCCAGCAGCTCCGACCTTAGCGGGCTATACAATGAGCAGTTCTTC.

This chain links TRBV27 with TRBJ2-1; D possibly corresponds to TRBD1 (6 bases). Between the trimmed V and J ends, which lost 5 bases and 8 bases, there was a span of 16 bases. Germline CDR1 is MNHEY and CDR2 is SMNVEV (reference sequence). This CDR3 spans 14 amino acids. The CDR3 DNA sequence: TGTGCCAGCAGTCTCAACTCACAGGGTCATGAGCAGTTCTTC. Translated: CASSLNSQGHEQFF.

V usage is TRBV18 and J usage is TRBJ2-7; TRBD2 matches 13 bases. Losses at the gene ends were 2 bases for V and 6 bases for J; bases not matched to a gene: 13. In germline, CDR1 is KGHSH, CDR2 LQKENI. CDR3 length equals 18 residues. This CDR3 is CASSPGLAGDTPRVEQYF. The DNA for the CDR3 is TGTGCCAGCTCACCAGGACTAGCGGGAGATACCCCCAGGGTCGAGCAGTACTTC.

The CDR3 protein is CASSQDRVWRGSPLHF. DNA for the CDR3: TGTGCCAGCAGTCAAGACAGGGTTTGGCGGGGATCACCCCTCCACTTT. This chain connects TRBV6-2 or TRBV6-3 to TRBJ1-6, with 7 bases that match TRBD1. J was trimmed by 10 bases and V by 5 bases; bases with no gene match: 14. The CDR3 consists of 16 residues. Germline V gene sequence: CDR1 MNHEY, CDR2 SVGEGT.

This clone was counted a few times. CDR3: CATSYGTPGNTIYF. The CDR3, as DNA: TGTGCCACCAGCTACGGGACACCTGGAAACACCATATATTTT. The chain combines TRBV15 with TRBJ1-3, with TRBD1 as a possible D gene (6 bases). Trimming removed 5 bases from V and 2 bases from J, with 10 bases in between. The length of the CDR3 is 14 residues. Germline V CDR1 and CDR2: LNHNV, YYDKDF (reference sequence).

This clone was found once. The chain has TRBV28 and TRBJ1-2; the match to TRBD1 covers 11 bases. Losses at the gene ends were 3 bases for V and 4 bases for J; bases not matched to a gene: 7. From germline, CDR1 is MDHEN and CDR2 SYDVKM. The CDR3 contains 16 residues. The CDR3 spells CASSFPPGQGVYGYTF. The CDR3 DNA reads as TGTGCCAGCAGTTTCCCCCCGGGACAGGGGGTCTATGGCTACACCTTC.

The chain links TRBV9 to TRBJ1-1, with TRBD1 as a possible D gene (6 bases). The germline gives CDR1 SGDLS, CDR2 YYNGEE. The V end was cut by 6 bases, the J end by 3 bases, with 15 bases between. CDR3 length: 14 amino acids. CDR3 sequence reads: CASKEPGDHTEAFF. Written as DNA, the CDR3 is TGTGCCAGCAAGGAACCAGGGGACCACACTGAAGCTTTCTTT.

The chain has TRBV18 and TRBJ2-5, with 9 nucleotides matching TRBD1. Germline V gives CDR1 KGHSH, CDR2 LQKENI. J was trimmed by 1 base and V by 5 bases; bases with no gene match: 8. This CDR3 has 16 amino acids. The DNA for the CDR3 is TGTGCCAGCTCATTTCCCGGGACAGGGTCCCAAGAGACCCAGTACTTC. Translating gives CASSFPGTGSQETQYF.

This sequence joins TRBV3-1 (or the pseudogene TRBV3-2) and TRBJ2-1; no clear D. Germline V CDR1 and CDR2: LGHDT, YNNKEL (reference sequence). Trimming cost V 4 bases and J 7 bases, with 8 bases left between them. This CDR3 is 12 amino acids long. The CDR3, as DNA: TGTGCCAGCAGCCCAGGATGGAATGAGCAGTTCTTC. Protein sequence: CASSPGWNEQFF.

V gene TRBV6-1 combines with J gene TRBJ1-5, with D uncertain. The CDR3 consists of 16 residues. Trimming cost V 2 bases and J 7 bases, with 18 bases left between them. Looked up from germline, CDR1 is MNHNS and CDR2 is SASEGT. CDR3 protein: CASSESFGGLWQPQHF. In DNA, the CDR3 is TGTGCCAGCAGTGAAAGTTTTGGAGGGCTATGGCAGCCCCAGCATTTT.

The V gene is TRBV29-1, the J gene TRBJ2-1, with 7 positions matching TRBD1. The CDR3 consists of 13 residues. The ends lost 6 bases at V and 2 bases at J; junction bases unmatched: 4. CDR1 is SQVTM and CDR2 is ANQGSEA in the germline V gene. The CDR3 sequence is CSVGTVTYNEQFF. CDR3 DNA sequence: TGCAGCGTCGGGACAGTAACCTACAATGAGCAGTTCTTC.